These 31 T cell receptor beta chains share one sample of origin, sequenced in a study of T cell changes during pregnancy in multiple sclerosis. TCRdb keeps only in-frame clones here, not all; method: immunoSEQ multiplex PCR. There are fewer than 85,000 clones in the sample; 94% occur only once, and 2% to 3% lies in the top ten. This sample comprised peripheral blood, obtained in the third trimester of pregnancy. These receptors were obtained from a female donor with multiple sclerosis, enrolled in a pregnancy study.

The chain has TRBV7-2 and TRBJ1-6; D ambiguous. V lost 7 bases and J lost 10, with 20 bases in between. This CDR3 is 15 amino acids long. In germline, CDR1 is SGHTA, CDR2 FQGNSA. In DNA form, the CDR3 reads TGTGCCAGCACCCTAACGGGTCTACCCTTCTCACCCCTCCACTTT. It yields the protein CASTLTGLPFSPLHF.

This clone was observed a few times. The CDR3 protein is CASSLRQTRGYTF. CDR3 bases: TGTGCCAGCAGCCTACGACAGACTCGGGGCTACACCTTC. The rearrangement uses TRBV21-1 and TRBJ1-2; TRBD1, the table's D call, lacks a check against the DNA. TRBV21-1 is a pseudogene segment. CDR3 size: 13 residues.

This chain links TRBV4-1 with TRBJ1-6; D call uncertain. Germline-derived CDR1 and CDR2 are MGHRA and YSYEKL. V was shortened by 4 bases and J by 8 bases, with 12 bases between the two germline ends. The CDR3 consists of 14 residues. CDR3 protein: CASSRKAEDSPLHF. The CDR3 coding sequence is TGCGCCAGCAGCCGAAAGGCAGAGGATTCACCCCTCCACTTT.

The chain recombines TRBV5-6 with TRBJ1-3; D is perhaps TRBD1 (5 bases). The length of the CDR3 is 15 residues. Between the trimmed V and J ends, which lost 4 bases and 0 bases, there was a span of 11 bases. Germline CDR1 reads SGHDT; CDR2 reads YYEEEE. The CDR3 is CASSVGTTSGNTIYF. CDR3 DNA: TGTGCCAGCAGCGTTGGGACTACCTCTGGAAACACCATATATTTT.

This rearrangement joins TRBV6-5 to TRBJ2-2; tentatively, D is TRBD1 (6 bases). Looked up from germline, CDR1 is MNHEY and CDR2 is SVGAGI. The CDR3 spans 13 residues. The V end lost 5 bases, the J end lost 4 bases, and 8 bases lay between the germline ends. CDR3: CASSTGFTGELFF. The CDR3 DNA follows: TGTGCCAGCAGTACAGGGTTCACCGGGGAGCTGTTTTTT.

The CDR3 nucleotides read TGTGCCACTACCCTAGGAAGCGAGCAGTACTTC. Translating gives CATTLGSEQYF. The chain uses TRBV19 and TRBJ2-7; D not resolved. The ends were cut back, 10 bases at V and 6 bases at J, with 13 bases in the middle. CDR3 length: 11 residues. The germline V gene has CDR1 LNHDA and CDR2 SQIVND (reference sequence). Drawing the rest from reference TRBV19 and TRBJ2-7, the complete variable domain is DGGITQSPKYLFRKEGQNVTLSCEQNLNHDAMYWYRQDPGQGLRLIYYSQIVNDFQKGDIAEGYSVSREKKESFPLTVTSAQKNPTAFYLCATTLGSEQYFGPGTRLTVT.

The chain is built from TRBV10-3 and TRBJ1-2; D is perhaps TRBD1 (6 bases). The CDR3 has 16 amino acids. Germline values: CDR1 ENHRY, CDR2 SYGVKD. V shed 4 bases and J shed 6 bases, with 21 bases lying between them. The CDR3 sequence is CAISVDGMRAGDGYTF. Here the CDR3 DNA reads TGTGCCATCAGTGTGGACGGAATGCGGGCAGGGGATGGCTACACCTTC.

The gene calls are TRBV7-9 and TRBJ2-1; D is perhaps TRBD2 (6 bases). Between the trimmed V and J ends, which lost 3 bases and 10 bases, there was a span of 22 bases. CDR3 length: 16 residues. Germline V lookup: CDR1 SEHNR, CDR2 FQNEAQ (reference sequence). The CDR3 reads CASSFLGGVTGMEQFF. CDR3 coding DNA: TGTGCCAGCAGCTTCCTTGGCGGGGTCACCGGAATGGAGCAGTTCTTC.

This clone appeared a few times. The CDR3 nucleotides read TGTGCCAGCAGTGAATCTATCACCAGGGGAAACTATGGCTACACCTTC. Amino acid sequence: CASSESITRGNYGYTF. The J gene is TRBJ1-2, the V gene TRBV2; D is possibly TRBD1 (6 bases). CDR1 and CDR2 (germline): SNHLY, FYNNEI. There are 16 residues in the CDR3. V gave up 2 bases and J gave up 2 bases, with 15 bases separating them.

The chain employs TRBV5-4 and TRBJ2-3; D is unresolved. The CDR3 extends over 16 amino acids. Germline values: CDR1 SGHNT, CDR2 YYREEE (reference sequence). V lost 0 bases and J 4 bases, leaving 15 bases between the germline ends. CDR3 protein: CASSLGAGSNADTQYF. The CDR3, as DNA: TGTGCCAGCAGCTTGGGTGCAGGAAGTAACGCAGATACGCAGTATTTT.

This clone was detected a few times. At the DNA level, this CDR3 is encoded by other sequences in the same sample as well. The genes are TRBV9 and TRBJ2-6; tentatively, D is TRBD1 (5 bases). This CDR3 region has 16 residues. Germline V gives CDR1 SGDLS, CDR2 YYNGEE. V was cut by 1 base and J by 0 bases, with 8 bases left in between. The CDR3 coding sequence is TGTGCCAGCAGCGTAACTCAGGGCTCTGGGGCCAACGTCCTGACTTTC. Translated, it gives CASSVTQGSGANVLTF. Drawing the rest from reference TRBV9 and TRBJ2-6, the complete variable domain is DSGVTQTPKHLITATGQRVTLRCSPRSGDLSVYWYQQSLDQGLQFLIQYYNGEERAKGNILERFSAQQFPDLHSELNLSSLELGDSALYFCASSVTQGSGANVLTFGAGSRLTVL.

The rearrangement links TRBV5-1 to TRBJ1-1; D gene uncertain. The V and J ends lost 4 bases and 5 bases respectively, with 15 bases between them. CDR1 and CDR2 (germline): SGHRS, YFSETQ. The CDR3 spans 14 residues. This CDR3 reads CASSIGRTGTEAFF. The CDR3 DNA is TGCGCCAGCAGCATCGGACGGACGGGGACTGAAGCTTTCTTT.

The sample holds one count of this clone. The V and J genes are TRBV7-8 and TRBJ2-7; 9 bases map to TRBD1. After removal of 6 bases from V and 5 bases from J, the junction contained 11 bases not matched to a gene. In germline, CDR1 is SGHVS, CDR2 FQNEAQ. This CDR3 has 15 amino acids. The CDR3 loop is CASSPTGTGNHEQYF. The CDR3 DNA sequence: TGTGCCAGCAGTCCTACCGGGACAGGGAATCACGAGCAGTACTTC. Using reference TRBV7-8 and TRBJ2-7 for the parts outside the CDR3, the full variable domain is GAGVSQSPRYKVAKRGQDVALRCDPISGHVSLFWYQQALGQGPEFLTYFQNEAQLDKSGLPSDRFFAERPEGSVSTLKIQRTQQEDSAVYLCASSPTGTGNHEQYFGPGTRLTVT.

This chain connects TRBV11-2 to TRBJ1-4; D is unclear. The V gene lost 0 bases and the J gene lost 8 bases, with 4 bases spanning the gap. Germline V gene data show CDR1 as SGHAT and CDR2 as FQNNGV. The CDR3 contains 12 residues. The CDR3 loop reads CASSLDGEKLFF. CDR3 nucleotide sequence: TGTGCCAGCAGCTTAGATGGCGAAAAACTGTTTTTT.

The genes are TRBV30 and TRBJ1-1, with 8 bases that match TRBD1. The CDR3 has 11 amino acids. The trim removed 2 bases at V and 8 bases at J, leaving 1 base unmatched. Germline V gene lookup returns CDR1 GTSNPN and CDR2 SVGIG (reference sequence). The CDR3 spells CAWSWDREAFF. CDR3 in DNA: TGTGCCTGGAGTTGGGACAGGGAAGCTTTCTTT.

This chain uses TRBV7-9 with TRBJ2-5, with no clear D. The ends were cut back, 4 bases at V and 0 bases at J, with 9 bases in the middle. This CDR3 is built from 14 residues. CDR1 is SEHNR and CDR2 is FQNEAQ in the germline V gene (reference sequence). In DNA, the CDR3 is TGTGCCAGCAGCTCCGTGGAGTACCAAGAGACCCAGTACTTC. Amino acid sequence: CASSSVEYQETQYF.

CDR3 sequence (DNA): TGCAGCGGCCTGGGACAGGGGGGTTCCTACGAGCAGTACTTC. Protein sequence: CSGLGQGGSYEQYF. The chain combines TRBV29-1 with TRBJ2-7; 11 bases are shared with TRBD1. The trim removed 7 bases at V and 1 base at J, leaving 6 bases unmatched. The germline V gene encodes CDR1 SQVTM and CDR2 ANQGSEA. This CDR3 spans 14 amino acids.

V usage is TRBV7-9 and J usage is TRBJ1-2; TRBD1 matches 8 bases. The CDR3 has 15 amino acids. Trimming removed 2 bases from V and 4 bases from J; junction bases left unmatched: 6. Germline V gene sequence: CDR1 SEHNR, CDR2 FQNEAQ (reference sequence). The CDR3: CASSLQGASSYGYTF. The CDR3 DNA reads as TGTGCCAGCAGCTTACAGGGGGCGAGCAGCTATGGCTACACCTTC.

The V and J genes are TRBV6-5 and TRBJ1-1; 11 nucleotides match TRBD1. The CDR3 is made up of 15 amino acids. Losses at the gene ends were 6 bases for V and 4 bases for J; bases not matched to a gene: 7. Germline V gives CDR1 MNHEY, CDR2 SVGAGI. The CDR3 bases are TGTGCCAGCAGCACCAGTGGGACAGGGGGCACTGAAGCTTTCTTT. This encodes CASSTSGTGGTEAFF.

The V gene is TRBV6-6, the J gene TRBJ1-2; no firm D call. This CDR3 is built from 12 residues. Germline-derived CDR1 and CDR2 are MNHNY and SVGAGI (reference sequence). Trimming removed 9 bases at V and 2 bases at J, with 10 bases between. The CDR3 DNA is TGTGCCAGTCGCCGGGAAAACTATGGCTACACCTTC. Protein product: CASRRENYGYTF.

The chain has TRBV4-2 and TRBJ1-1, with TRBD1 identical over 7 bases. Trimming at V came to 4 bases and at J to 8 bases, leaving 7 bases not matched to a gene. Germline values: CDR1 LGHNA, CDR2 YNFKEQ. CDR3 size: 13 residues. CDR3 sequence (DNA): TGTGCCAGCAGCCTCCGGGACAGTCGGGAAGCTTTCTTT. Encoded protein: CASSLRDSREAFF.

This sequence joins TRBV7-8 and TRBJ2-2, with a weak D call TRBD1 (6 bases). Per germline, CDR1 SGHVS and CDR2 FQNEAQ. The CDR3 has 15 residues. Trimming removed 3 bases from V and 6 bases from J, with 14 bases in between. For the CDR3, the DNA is TGTGCCAGCAGCTTGGGAAGAGGGGGTCCCGGGGAGCTGTTTTTT. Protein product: CASSLGRGGPGELFF. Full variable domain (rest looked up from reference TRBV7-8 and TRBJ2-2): GAGVSQSPRYKVAKRGQDVALRCDPISGHVSLFWYQQALGQGPEFLTYFQNEAQLDKSGLPSDRFFAERPEGSVSTLKIQRTQQEDSAVYLCASSLGRGGPGELFFGEGSRLTVL.

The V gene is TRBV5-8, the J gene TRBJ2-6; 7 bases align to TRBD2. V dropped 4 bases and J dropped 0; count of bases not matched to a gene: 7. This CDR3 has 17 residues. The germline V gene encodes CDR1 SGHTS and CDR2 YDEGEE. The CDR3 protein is CASSGGGAFSGANVLTF. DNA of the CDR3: TGTGCCAGCAGCGGGGGGGGTGCGTTCTCTGGGGCCAACGTCCTGACTTTC. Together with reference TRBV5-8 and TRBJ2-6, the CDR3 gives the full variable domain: EAGVTQSPTHLIKTRGQQATLRCSPISGHTSVYWYQQALGLGLQFLLWYDEGEERNRGNFPPRFSGRQFPNYSSELNVNALELEDSALYLCASSGGGAFSGANVLTFGAGSRLTVL.

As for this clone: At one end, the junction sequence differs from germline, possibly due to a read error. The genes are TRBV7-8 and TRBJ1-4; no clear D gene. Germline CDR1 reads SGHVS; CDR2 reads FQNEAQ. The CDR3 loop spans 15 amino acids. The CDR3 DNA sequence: TGTGCCAGCAGCTTTGGCTTTGTCACGAATGGAAAACTGTTTTTT. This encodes CASSFGFVTNGKLFF.

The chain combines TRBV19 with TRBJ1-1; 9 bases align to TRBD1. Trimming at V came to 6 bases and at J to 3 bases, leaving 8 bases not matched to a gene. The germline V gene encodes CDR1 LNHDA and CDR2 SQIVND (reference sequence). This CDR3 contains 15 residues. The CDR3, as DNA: TGTGCCAGTAGACGGAGGACAGGGGCGGACACTGAAGCTTTCTTT. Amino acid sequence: CASRRRTGADTEAFF.

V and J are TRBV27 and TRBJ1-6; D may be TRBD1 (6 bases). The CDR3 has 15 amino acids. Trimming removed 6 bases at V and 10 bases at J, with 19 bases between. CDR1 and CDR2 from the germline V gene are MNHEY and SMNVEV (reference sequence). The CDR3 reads CASSLKQGALSPLHF. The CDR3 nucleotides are TGTGCCAGCAGCTTAAAACAGGGCGCGCTCTCACCCCTCCACTTT.

CDR3 coding DNA: TGTGCCAGCAGCTCGGATACAGGGAAAAAGACTGAAGCTTTCTTT. Protein product: CASSSDTGKKTEAFF. The gene calls are TRBV7-9 and TRBJ1-1, with a tentative D call TRBD1 (6 bases). CDR1 is SEHNR and CDR2 is FQNEAQ in the germline V gene (reference sequence). V was cut by 4 bases and J by 5 bases, with 17 bases left in between. The CDR3 sequence is 15 residues long.

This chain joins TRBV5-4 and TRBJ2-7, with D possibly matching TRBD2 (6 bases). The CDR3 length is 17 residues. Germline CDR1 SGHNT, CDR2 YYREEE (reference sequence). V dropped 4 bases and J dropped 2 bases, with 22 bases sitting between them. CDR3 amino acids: CASSQNGVRDWTYEQYF. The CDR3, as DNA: TGTGCCAGCAGCCAAAACGGTGTCCGGGACTGGACCTACGAGCAGTACTTC.

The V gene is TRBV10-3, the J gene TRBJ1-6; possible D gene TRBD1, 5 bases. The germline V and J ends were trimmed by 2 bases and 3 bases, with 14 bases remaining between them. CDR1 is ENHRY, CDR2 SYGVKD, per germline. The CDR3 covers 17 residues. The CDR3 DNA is TGTGCCATCAGTGAGCGAGAAGACAGATTCTATAATTCACCCCTCCACTTT. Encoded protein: CAISEREDRFYNSPLHF.

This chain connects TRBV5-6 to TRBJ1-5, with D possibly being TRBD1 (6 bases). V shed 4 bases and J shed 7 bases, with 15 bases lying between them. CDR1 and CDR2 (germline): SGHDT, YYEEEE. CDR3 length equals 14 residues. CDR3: CASSLQGILQPQHF. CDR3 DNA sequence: TGTGCCAGCAGCCTCCAGGGGATTTTACAGCCCCAGCATTTT.

CDR3 DNA sequence: TGTGCCAGTAGTATCAACAGGGGAAGCCATGAGCAGTTCTTC. The encoded protein is CASSINRGSHEQFF. V and J are TRBV19 and TRBJ2-1; 7 bases match TRBD1. CDR3 length: 14 amino acids. The V and J ends lost 3 bases and 8 bases, in that order; junction bases with no gene match: 7. Germline CDR1 is LNHDA and CDR2 is SQIVND (reference sequence).